This T cell receptor (beta chain) was documented in a study of a mutant IDH1 vaccine in newly diagnosed glioma. About this clone: What it binds is unknown.

Libraries were prepared by immunoSEQ multiplex PCR; TCRdb keeps only in-frame clonotypes and omits some of them. The sample comprises about 60,000 clones, about nine tenths of which are singletons, and roughly 1.6% rests with the top ten. V lost 4 bases and J 3 bases, leaving 10 bases between the germline ends. Germline CDR1 MGHRA, CDR2 YSYEKL. There are 13 residues in the CDR3. Time point defined: week 35, safety follow-up. In every dose of vaccine, 300 ug of mutant IDH1 20-mer peptide was given alongside topical imiquimod. The sequence was obtained from a man between 40 and 49 years old with glioma. Sequences were derived from PBMCs, sampled from a glioma patient whose treatment included an IDH1 peptide vaccine. V usage is TRBV4-1 and J usage is TRBJ2-7, with D possibly matching TRBD1 (6 bases). The CDR3 DNA sequence: TGCGCCAGCAGCCCGGACAGAAACTACGAGCAGTACTTC. It codes for CASSPDRNYEQYF.